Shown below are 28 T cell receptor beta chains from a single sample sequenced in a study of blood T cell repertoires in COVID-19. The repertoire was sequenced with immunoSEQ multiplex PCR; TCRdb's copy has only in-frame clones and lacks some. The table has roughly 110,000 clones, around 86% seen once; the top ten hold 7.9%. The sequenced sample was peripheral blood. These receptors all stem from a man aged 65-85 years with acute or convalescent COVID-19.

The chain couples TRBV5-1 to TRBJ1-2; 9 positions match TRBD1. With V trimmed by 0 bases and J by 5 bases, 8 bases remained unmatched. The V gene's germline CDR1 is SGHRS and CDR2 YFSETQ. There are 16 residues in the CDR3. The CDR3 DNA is TGCGCCAGCAGCTTGGGGACAGGGGCACCGCAGTATGGCTACACCTTC. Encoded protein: CASSLGTGAPQYGYTF.

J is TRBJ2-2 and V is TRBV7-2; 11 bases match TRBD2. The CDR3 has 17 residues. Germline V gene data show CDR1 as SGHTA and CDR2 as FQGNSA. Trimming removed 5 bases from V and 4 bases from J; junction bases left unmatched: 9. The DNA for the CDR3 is TGTGCCAGCAGCACCTTAGCGGGGGGGCCTATCACCGGGGAGCTGTTTTTT. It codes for CASSTLAGGPITGELFF.

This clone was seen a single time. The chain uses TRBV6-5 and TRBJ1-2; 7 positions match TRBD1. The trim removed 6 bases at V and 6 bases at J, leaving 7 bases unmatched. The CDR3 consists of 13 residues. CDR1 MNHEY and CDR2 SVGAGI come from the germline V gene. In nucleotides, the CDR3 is TGTGCCAGCAGACCCACCGACAGGGATGGCTACACCTTC. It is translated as CASRPTDRDGYTF.

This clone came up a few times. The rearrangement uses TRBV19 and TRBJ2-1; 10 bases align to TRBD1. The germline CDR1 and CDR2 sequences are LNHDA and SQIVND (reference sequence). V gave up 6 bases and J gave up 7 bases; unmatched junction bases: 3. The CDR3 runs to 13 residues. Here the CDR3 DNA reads TGTGCCAGTAGCCGGGGACAGGGGAATGAGCAGTTCTTC. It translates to CASSRGQGNEQFF.

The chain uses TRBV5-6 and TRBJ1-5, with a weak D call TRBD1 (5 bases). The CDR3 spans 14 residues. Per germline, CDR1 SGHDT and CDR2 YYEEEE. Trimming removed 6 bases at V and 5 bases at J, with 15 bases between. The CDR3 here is CASTKQGRDQPQHF. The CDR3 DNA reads TGTGCCAGCACCAAGCAGGGTAGGGATCAGCCCCAGCATTTT.

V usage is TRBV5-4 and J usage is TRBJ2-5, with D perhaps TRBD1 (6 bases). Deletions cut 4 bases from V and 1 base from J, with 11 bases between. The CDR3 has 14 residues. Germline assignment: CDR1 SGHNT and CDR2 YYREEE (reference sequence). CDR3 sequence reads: CASSNRDTQETQYF. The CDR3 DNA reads TGTGCCAGCAGCAACCGGGACACCCAAGAGACCCAGTACTTC.

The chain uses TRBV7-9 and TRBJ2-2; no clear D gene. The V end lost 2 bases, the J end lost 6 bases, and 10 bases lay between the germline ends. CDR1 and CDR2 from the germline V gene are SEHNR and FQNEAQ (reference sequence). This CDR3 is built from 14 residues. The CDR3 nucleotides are TGTGCCAGCAGCTTACCCTCCGTTCCCGGGGAGCTGTTTTTT. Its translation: CASSLPSVPGELFF.

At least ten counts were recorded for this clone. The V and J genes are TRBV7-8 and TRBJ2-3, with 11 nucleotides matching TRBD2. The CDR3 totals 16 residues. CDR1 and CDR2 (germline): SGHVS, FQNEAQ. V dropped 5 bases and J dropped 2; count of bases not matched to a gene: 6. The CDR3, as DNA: TGTGCCAGCAGCGCTAGCGGGAGGTCCCCCACAGATACGCAGTATTTT. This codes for CASSASGRSPTDTQYF.

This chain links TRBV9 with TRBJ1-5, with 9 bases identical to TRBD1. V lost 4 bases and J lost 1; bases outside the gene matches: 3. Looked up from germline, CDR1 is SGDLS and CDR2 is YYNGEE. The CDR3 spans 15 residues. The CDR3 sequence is CASSTQGASNQPQHF. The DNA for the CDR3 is TGTGCCAGCAGCACACAGGGGGCGAGCAATCAGCCCCAGCATTTT.

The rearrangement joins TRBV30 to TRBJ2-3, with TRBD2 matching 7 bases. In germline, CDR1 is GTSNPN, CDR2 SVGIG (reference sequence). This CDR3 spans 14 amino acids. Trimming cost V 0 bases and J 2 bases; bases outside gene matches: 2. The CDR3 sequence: CAWSVGGVTDTQYF. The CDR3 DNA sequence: TGTGCCTGGAGTGTTGGGGGGGTCACAGATACGCAGTATTTT.

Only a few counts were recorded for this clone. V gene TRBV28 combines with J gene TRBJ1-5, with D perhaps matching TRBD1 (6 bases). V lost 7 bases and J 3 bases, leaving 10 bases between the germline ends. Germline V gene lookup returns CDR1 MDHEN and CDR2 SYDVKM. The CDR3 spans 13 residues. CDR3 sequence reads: CASNRAVNQPQHF. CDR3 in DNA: TGTGCCAGCAACAGGGCGGTCAATCAGCCCCAGCATTTT.

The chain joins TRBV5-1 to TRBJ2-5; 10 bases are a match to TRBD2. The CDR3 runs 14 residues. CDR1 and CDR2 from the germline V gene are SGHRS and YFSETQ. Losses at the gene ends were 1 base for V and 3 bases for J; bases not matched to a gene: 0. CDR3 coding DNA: TGCGCCAGCAGCTTGAGCGGGAGGGAAGAGACCCAGTACTTC. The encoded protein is CASSLSGREETQYF. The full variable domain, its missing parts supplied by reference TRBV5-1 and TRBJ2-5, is KAGVTQTPRYLIKTRGQQVTLSCSPISGHRSVSWYQQTPGQGLQFLFEYFSETQRNKGNFPGRFSGRQFSNSRSEMNVSTLELGDSALYLCASSLSGREETQYFGPGTRLLVL.

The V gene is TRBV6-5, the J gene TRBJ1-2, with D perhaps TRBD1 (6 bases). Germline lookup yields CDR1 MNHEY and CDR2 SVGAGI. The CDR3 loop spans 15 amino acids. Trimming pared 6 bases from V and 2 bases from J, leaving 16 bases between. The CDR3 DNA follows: TGTGCCAGCAGATTAACCGGGACATCCAACTATGGCTACACCTTC. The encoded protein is CASRLTGTSNYGYTF.

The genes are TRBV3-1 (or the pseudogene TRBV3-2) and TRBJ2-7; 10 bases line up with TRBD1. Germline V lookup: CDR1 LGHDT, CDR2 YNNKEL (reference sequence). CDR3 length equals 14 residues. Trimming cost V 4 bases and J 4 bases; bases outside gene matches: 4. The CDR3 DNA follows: TGTGCCAGCAGCCGGACAGGGGGAGATTACGAGCAGTACTTC. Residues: CASSRTGGDYEQYF.

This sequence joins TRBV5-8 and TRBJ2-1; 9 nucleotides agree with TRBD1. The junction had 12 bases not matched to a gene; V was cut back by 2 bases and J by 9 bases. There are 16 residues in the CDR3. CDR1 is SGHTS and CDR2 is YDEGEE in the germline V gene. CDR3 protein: CASSLFPGQGEPEQFF. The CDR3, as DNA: TGTGCCAGCAGCTTATTTCCGGGACAGGGTGAACCTGAGCAGTTCTTC.

CDR3 amino acids: CASSPQGGRRPYEQYF. CDR3 nucleotides: TGCGCCAGCAGCCCGCAGGGGGGCAGGAGACCCTACGAGCAGTACTTC. The V gene is TRBV5-1, the J gene TRBJ2-7; perhaps TRBD1 as D (7 bases). Germline V lookup: CDR1 SGHRS, CDR2 YFSETQ. The CDR3 runs to 16 residues. Trimming pared 4 bases from V and 2 bases from J, leaving 19 bases between.

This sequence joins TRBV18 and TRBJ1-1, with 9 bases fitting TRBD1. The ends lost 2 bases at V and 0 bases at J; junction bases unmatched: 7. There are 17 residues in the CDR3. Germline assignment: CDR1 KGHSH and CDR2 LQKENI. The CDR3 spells CASSPKTGTGLNTEAFF. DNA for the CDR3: TGTGCCAGCTCACCAAAAACCGGGACAGGGCTGAACACTGAAGCTTTCTTT.

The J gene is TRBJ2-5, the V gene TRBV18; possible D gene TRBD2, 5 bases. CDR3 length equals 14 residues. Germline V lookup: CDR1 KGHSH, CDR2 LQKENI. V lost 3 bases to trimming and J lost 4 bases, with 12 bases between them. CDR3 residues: CASSPGVVRETQYF. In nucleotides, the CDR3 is TGTGCCAGCTCACCGGGAGTTGTTAGAGAGACCCAGTACTTC. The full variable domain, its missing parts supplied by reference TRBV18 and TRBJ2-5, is NAGVMQNPRHLVRRRGQEARLRCSPMKGHSHVYWYRQLPEEGLKFMVYLQKENIIDESGMPKERFSAEFPKEGPSILRIQQVVRGDSAAYFCASSPGVVRETQYFGPGTRLLVL.

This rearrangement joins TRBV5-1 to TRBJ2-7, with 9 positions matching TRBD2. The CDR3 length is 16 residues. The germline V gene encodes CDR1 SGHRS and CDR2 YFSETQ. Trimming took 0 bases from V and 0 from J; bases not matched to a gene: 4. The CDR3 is CASSLDTAGGSYEQYF. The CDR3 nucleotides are TGCGCCAGCAGCTTGGATACAGCGGGAGGCTCCTACGAGCAGTACTTC. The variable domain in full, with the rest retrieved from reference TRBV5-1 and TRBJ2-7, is KAGVTQTPRYLIKTRGQQVTLSCSPISGHRSVSWYQQTPGQGLQFLFEYFSETQRNKGNFPGRFSGRQFSNSRSEMNVSTLELGDSALYLCASSLDTAGGSYEQYFGPGTRLTVT.

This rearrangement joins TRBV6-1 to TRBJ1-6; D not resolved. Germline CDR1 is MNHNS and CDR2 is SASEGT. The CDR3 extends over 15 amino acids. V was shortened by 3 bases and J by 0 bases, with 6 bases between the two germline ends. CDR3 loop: CASSERSSYNSPLHF. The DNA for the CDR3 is TGTGCCAGCAGTGAGAGAAGCTCCTATAATTCACCCCTCCACTTT.

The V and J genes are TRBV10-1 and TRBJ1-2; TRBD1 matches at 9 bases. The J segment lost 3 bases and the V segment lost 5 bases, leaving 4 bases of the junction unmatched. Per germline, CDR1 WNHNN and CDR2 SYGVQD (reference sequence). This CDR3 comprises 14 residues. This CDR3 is CASSSDRGYYGYTF. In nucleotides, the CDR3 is TGCGCCAGCAGTTCGGACAGGGGCTACTATGGCTACACCTTC.

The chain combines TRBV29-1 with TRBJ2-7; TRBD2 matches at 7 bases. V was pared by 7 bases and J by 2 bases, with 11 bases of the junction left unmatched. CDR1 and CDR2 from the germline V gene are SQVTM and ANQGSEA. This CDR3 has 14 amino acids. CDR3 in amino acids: CSAGGLAGTYEQYF. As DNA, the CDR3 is TGCAGCGCGGGGGGTCTGGCAGGGACCTACGAGCAGTACTTC.

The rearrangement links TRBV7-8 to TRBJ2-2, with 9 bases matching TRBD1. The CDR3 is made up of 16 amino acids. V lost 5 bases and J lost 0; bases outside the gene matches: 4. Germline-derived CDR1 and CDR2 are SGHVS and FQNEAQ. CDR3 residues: CASSPRTGANTGELFF. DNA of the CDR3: TGTGCCAGCAGCCCAAGGACAGGGGCGAACACCGGGGAGCTGTTTTTT.

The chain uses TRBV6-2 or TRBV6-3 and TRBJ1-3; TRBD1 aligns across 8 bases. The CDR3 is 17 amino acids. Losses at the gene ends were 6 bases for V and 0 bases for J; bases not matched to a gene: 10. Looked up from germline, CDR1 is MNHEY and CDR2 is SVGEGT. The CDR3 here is CASSHRDRFSSGNTIYF. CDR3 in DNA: TGTGCCAGCAGCCACCGGGACAGGTTCAGCTCTGGAAACACCATATATTTT.

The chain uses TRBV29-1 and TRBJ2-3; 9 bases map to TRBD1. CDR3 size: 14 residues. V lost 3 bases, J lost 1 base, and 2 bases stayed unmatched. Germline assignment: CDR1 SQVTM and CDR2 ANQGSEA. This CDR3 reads CSVEGQGRTDTQYF. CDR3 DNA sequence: TGCAGCGTTGAGGGACAGGGACGCACAGATACGCAGTATTTT.

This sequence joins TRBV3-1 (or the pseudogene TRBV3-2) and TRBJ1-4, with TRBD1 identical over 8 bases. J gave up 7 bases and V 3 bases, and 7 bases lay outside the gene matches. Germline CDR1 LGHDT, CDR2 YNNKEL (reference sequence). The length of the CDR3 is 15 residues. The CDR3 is CASSHDDRGSEKLFF. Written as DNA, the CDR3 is TGTGCCAGCAGCCACGACGACAGGGGTAGTGAAAAACTGTTTTTT.

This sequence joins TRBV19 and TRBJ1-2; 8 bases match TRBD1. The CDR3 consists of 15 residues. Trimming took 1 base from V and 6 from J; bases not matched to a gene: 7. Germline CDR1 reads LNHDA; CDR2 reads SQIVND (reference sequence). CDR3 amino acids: CASSIVMDRANGYTF. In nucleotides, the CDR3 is TGTGCCAGTAGTATAGTGATGGACAGGGCCAATGGCTACACCTTC.

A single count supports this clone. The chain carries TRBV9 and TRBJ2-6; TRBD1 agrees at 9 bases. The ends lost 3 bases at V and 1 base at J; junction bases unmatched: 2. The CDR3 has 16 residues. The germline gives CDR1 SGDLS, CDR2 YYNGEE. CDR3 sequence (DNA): TGTGCCAGCAGCGCAGGGACAGGGTCTGGGGCCAACGTCCTGACTTTC. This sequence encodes CASSAGTGSGANVLTF.